This TCR beta chain is from a study of post-analysis software for immune sequencing data. Whole-study context: Progressive-relapsing, secondary progressive and relapsing-remitting multiple sclerosis were among the disease courses included. Study-level points and caveats: Multiple sclerosis patients showed significantly lower normalized Chao1 diversity than controls did. Patients carried four or five TRBV segments more frequently than controls did, and TRBV5-6, TRBV5-1 and TRBV20-1 were among them.

About this clonotype: Its specificity is not known.

CDR3 length equals 12 residues. Trimming stripped 4 bases from V and 10 bases from J, with 14 bases between. Germline lookup yields CDR1 DFQATT and CDR2 SNEGSKA (reference sequence). Unique-molecular-identifier-tagged TCR beta cDNA libraries were used. A single record per CDR3 protein comes from TCRdb applying MiXCR to the PCR reads. Here the sample spans some 690,000 distinct CDR3 sequences, approximately 30% being singletons. The sequencing sample was made of blood. The origin of this receptor is a girl aged 10-17 years with multiple sclerosis. The chain uses TRBV20-1 and TRBJ2-1; D gene unclear. The CDR3 DNA reads TGCAGTGCTAAACAAAACTCCTACGAGCAGTTCTTC. Translated, it gives CSAKQNSYEQFF.